The present T cell receptor beta chain was sequenced within a study of T cells in Graves' hyperthyroidism and ophthalmopathy. V was trimmed by 4 bases and J by 3 bases, leaving 11 bases between them. CDR1 is MGHRA, CDR2 YSYEKL, per germline. This CDR3 spans 14 amino acids. What was amplified from RNA transcripts were TCR beta CDR3 regions. The TCR CDR3 first-round RT-PCR relied on the HTBI primer set. From the multiplex PCR reads, TCRdb called clonotypes with MiXCR, one entry per CDR3 protein. The sample has 500,000 to 600,000 distinct CDR3 sequences, 16% seen once; the top ten hold roughly 18%. This chain joins TRBV4-1 and TRBJ2-3; D possibly corresponds to TRBD2 (5 bases). The origin of this receptor is a woman younger than 35 with Graves' hyperthyroidism. Sequences were obtained from blood. In DNA form, the CDR3 reads TGCGCCAGCAGCCGAACGACTACTACAGATACGCAGTATTTT. Translating gives CASSRTTTTDTQYF.